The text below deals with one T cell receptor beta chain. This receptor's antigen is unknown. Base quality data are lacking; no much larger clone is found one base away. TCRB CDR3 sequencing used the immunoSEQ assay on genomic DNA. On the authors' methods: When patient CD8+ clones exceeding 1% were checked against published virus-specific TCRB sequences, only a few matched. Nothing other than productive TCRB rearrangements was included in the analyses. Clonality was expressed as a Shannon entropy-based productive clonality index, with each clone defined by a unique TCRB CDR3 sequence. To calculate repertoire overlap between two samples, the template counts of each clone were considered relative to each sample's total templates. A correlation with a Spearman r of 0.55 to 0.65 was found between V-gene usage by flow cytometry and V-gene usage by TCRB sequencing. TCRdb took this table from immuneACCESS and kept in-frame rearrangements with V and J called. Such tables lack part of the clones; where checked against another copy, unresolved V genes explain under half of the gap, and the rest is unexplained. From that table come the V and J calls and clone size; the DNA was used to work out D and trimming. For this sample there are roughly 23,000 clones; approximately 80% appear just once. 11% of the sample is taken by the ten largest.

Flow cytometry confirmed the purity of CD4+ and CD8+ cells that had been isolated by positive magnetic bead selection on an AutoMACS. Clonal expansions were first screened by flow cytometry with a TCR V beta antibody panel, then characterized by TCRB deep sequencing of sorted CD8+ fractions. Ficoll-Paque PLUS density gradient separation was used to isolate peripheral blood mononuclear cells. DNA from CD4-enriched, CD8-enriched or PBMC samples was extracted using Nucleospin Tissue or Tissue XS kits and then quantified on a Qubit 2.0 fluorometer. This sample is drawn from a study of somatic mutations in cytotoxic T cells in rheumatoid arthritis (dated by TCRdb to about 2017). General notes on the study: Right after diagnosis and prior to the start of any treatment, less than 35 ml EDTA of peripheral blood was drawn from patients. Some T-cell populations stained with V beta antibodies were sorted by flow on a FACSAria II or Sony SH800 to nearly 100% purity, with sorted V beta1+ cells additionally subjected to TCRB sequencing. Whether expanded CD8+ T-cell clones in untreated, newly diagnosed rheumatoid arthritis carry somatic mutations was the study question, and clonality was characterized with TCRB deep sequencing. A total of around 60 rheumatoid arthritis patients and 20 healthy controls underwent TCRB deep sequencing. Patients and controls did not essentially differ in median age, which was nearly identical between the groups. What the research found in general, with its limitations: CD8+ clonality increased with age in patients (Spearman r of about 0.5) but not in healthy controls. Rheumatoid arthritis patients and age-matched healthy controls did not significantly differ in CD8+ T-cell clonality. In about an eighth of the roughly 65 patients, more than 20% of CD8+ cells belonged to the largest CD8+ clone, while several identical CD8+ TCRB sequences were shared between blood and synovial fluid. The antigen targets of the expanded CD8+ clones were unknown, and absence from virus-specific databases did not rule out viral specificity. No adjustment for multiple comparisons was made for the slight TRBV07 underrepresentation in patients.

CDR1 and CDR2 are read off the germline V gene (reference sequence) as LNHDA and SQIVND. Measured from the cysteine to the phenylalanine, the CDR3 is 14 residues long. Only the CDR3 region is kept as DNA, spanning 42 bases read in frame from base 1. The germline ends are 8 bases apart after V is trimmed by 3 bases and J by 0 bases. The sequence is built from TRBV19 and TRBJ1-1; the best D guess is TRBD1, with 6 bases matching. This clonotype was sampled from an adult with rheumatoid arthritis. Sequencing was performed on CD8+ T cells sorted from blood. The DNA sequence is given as TGTGCCAGTAGTATGGGACACCTGAACACTGAAGCTTTCTTT. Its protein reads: CASSMGHLNTEAFF.